This T cell receptor beta chain was identified during a study of cytomegalovirus exposure and HLA in healthy donors. CDR1 SGHDT and CDR2 YYEEEE come from the germline V gene. With V trimmed by 6 bases and J by 10 bases, 7 bases remained unmatched. The CDR3 contains 13 residues. Profiling relied on immunoSEQ multiplex PCR, and the TCRdb table lists in-frame clones only, not all of them. The sample contains about 120,000 clones, 70% to 90% of which appear only once. This TCR derives from a woman younger than 30 in good health and CMV-seropositive. This chain joins TRBV5-6 and TRBJ1-4; TRBD1 aligns across 9 bases. Material: PBMCs. The CDR3 region is CASKGQGFGKLFF. The CDR3 nucleotides are TGTGCCAGCAAAGGACAGGGGTTTGGAAAACTGTTTTTT. Drawing the rest from reference TRBV5-6 and TRBJ1-4, the complete variable domain is DAGVTQSPTHLIKTRGQQVTLRCSPKSGHDTVSWYQQALGQGPQFIFQYYEEEERQRGNFPDRFSGHQFPNYSSELNVNALLLGDSALYLCASKGQGFGKLFFGSGTQLSVL.